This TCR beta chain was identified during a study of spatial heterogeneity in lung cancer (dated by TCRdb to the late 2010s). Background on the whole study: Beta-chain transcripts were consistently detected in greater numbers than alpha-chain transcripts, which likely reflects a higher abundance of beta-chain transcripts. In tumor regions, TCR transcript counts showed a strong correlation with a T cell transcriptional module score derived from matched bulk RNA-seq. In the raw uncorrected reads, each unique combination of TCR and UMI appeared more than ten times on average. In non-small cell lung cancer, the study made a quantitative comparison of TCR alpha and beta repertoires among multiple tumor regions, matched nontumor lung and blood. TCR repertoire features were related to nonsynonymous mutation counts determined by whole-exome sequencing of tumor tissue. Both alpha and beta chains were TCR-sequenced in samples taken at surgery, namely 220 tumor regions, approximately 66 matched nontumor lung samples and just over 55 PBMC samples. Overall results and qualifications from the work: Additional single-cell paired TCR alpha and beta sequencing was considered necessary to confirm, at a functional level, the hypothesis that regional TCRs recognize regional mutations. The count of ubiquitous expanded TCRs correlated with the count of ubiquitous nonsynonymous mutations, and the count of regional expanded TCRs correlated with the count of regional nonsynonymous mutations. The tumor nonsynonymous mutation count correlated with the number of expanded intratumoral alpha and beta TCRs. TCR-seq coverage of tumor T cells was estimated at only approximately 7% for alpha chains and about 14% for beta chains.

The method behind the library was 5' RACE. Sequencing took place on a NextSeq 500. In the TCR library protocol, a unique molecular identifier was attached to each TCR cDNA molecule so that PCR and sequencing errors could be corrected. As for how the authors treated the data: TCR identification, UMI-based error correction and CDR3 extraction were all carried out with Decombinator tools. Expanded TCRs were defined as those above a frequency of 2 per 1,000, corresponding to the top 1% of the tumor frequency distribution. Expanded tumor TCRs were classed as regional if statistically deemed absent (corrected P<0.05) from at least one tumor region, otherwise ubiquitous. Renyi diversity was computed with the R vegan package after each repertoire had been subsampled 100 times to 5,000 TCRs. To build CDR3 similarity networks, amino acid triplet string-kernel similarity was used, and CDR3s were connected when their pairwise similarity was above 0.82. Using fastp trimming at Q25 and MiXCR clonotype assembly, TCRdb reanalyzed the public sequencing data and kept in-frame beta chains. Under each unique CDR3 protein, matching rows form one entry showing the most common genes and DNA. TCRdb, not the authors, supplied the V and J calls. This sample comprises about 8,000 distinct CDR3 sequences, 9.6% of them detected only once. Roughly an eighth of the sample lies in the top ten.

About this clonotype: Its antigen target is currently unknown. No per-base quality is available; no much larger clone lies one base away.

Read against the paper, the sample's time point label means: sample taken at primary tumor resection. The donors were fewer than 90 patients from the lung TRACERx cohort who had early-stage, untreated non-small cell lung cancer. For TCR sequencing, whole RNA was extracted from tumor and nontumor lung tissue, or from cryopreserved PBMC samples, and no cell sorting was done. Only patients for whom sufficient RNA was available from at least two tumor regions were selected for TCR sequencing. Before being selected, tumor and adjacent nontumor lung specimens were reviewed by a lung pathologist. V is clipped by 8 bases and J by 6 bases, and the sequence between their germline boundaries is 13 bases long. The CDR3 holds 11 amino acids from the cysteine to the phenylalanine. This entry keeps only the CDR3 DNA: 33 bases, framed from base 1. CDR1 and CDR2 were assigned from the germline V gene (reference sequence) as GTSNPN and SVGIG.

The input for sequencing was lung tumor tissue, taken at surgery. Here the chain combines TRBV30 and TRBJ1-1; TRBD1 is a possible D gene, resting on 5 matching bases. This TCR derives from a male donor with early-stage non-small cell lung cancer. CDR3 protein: CAASRDSEAFF. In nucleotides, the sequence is TGTGCCGCTTCCAGGGACTCTGAAGCTTTCTTT.